The TCR beta chain described here comes from a study of cytomegalovirus exposure and HLA in healthy donors. Regarding this clone: Its antigen is unknown.

Primers: 60 Vbeta forward and 13 Jbeta reverse. Data came from immunoSEQ multiplex PCR; TCRdb stores just in-frame clones and leaves some out. Of about 140,000 clones in the sample, roughly 8.8% are singletons; the top ten hold more than 6.5%. Study findings and constraints: Accurate predictions that matched the HLA-A and HLA-B alleles of most subjects were reportedly made from TCR beta sequences. Among CMV-associated TCR beta chains, most appeared HLA-restricted in a later analysis. Productive rates of about 90% or about 30% were seen for most TCR beta V segments in an earlier analysis.

The sample comprised PBMCs. The TCR originated in a woman in her forties in good health and CMV-seropositive.

The CDR3 is CASSLRRDRDRDTGELFF. Written as DNA, the CDR3 is TGTGCCAGCAGCTTACGACGAGACCGGGACAGGGACACCGGGGAGCTGTTTTTT. This chain links TRBV7-7 with TRBJ2-2; 9 positions agree with TRBD1. The germline CDR1 and CDR2 sequences are SSHAT and FNYEAQ (reference sequence). After removal of 2 bases from V and 3 bases from J, the junction contained 10 bases not matched to a gene. The CDR3 contains 18 residues. The variable domain in full, completed from reference TRBV7-7 and TRBJ2-2, reads GAGVSQSPRYKVTKRGQDVTLRCDPISSHATLYWYQQALGQGPEFLTYFNYEAQPDKSGLPSDRFSAERPEGSISTLTIQRTEQRDSAMYRCASSLRRDRDRDTGELFFGEGSRLTVL.